These T cell receptor beta chains were read from a single sample in a study of blood T cell repertoires in COVID-19. Sequencing used immunoSEQ multiplex PCR; TCRdb keeps in-frame clones, though not all of them. The table lists approximately 270,000 clones, 75% to 95% of them singletons. Sequencing was carried out using PBMCs or T cells enriched from blood (not recorded which). Every receptor here comes from a man between 35 and 55 years old who had been exposed to COVID-19. CDR3s include the opening cysteine and the closing phenylalanine or tryptophan. A D gene is named only where the DNA matches it firmly. Only part of the rows carry a size: once, few, many, or a class if the clone is expanded.

D	length	V	J	size	DNA	CDR3
-	17	TRBV7-2	TRBJ2-1	-	TGTGCCAGCAGCTTAGGGGGCGGGGTAAGCTCCTACAATGAGCAGTTCTTC	CASSLGGGVSSYNEQFF
TRBD2	14	TRBV6-4	TRBJ2-3	few	TGTGCCAGCAGTCGCGGGAGTTTCGCAGATACGCAGTATTTT	CASSRGSFADTQYF
-	13	TRBV28	TRBJ1-3	-	TGTGCCAGCATTCTAGGGGGTGGAAACACCATATATTTT	CASILGGGNTIYF
TRBD2	14	TRBV7-9	TRBJ2-1	-	TGTGCCACCTACAAAGCGGGAGGGCCACATGAGCAGTTCTTC	CATYKAGGPHEQFF
-	16	TRBV28	TRBJ1-5	-	TGTGCCAGCATCGAAACGAGGGAGACGCTCAATCAGCCCCAGCATTTT	CASIETRETLNQPQHF
-	17	TRBV5-6	TRBJ1-6	-	TGTGCCAGCAGCCCTTTGGCTGGGGGCAGGAATAATTCACCCCTCCACTTT	CASSPLAGGRNNSPLHF
-	15	TRBV9	TRBJ2-5	-	TGTGCCAGCAGCGTAGCAGCGAGCGGTGGGGAGACCCAGTACTTC	CASSVAASGGETQYF
TRBD2	17	TRBV11-2	TRBJ2-1	-	TGTGCCAGCAGCCTCTCTCGACTAGCGGGAGCTAGCAATGAGCAGTTCTTC	CASSLSRLAGASNEQFF
-	15	TRBV6-2/TRBV6-3	TRBJ2-2	-	TGTGCCAGCAGTTCCTCTAGCATGAACACCGGGGAGCTGTTTTTT	CASSSSSMNTGELFF
-	13	TRBV6-5	TRBJ2-3	once	TGTGCCAGCAGTTCGTTCCCGGCAAACGGGAAGTATTTT	CASSSFPANGKYF
-	14	TRBV9	TRBJ1-2	-	TGTGCCAGCAGCGTGCCTGGGACAACCTATGGCTACACCTTC	CASSVPGTTYGYTF
-	15	TRBV15	TRBJ2-1	-	TGTGCCACCATCAAGTACCCTGGCGGGAACAATGAGCAGTTCTTC	CATIKYPGGNNEQFF
-	15	TRBV3-1/TRBV3-2	TRBJ2-1	-	TGTGCCAGCAGCCAAGATCCTAGCCACAGCAATGAGCAGTTCTTC	CASSQDPSHSNEQFF
TRBD1	14	TRBV5-1	TRBJ2-7	few	TGCGCCAGCGGCACGACAGGGGGTGACTACGAGCAGTACTTC	CASGTTGGDYEQYF
TRBD2	16	TRBV19	TRBJ2-5	-	TGTGCCAGTAGTCATCGGTTTAAGCGGGGCGAAGAGACCCAGTACTTC	CASSHRFKRGEETQYF
-	13	TRBV11-3	TRBJ2-7	-	TGTGCCAGCAGCCCTCCTGGAGCCTACGAGCAGTACTTC	CASSPPGAYEQYF
-	16	TRBV27	TRBJ2-5	-	TGTGCCAGCAGGAAACCCCACTCTCCGGGAGCTGTGACCCAGTACTTC	CASRKPHSPGAVTQYF
TRBD1	13	TRBV28	TRBJ1-1	-	TGTGCCAGCAGTCCATGGGACAGGATCGCAGCTTTCTTT	CASSPWDRIAAFF
-	13	TRBV19	TRBJ1-2	-	TGTGCCAGTAGAACCCAGGGGAAGGCTGGCTACACCTTC	CASRTQGKAGYTF
-	16	TRBV3-1/TRBV3-2	TRBJ1-1	once	TGTGCCAGCAGCCAAGATCTATTTCGATACGAAACTGAAGCTTTCTTT	CASSQDLFRYETEAFF
-	15	TRBV28	TRBJ2-7	few	TGTGCCAGCGCCCTAGAAGGGGTATCAGCCTACGAGCAGTACTTC	CASALEGVSAYEQYF
TRBD2	19	TRBV27	TRBJ2-3	once	TGTGCCAGCAGTTGTCGACTAGCGGGAGGGCCGATTAGTACAGATACGCAGTATTTT	CASSCRLAGGPISTDTQYF
TRBD2	16	TRBV4-1	TRBJ2-1	-	TGCGCCAGCAGCCTAGAAGGACTAGCGGGAGCCAATGAGCAGTTCTTC	CASSLEGLAGANEQFF
TRBD2	15	TRBV11-2	TRBJ2-7	-	TGTGCCAGCACCCTTGGACTAGCGGGAAACTACGAGCAGTACTTC	CASTLGLAGNYEQYF
-	16	TRBV9	TRBJ1-1	-	TGTGCCAGCAGCGCCAGGGCAGGACCCAAGAACACTGAAGCTTTCTTT	CASSARAGPKNTEAFF
-	11	TRBV29-1	TRBJ1-2	once	TGCAGCGCAACAGGGTTCTATGGCTACACCTTC	CSATGFYGYTF
TRBD2	14	TRBV3-1/TRBV3-2	TRBJ2-2	-	TGTGCCAGCAGCCGAGACAGCGGGGGTCGGGAGCTGTTTTTT	CASSRDSGGRELFF
-	13	TRBV3-1/TRBV3-2	TRBJ2-1	-	TGTGCCAGCAGCCAAGATTACCGGGATGAGCAGTTCTTC	CASSQDYRDEQFF
TRBD2	16	TRBV27	TRBJ2-3	once	TGTGCCAGCAGTCCGAGACTAGCGGGAGTCACAGATACGCAGTATTTT	CASSPRLAGVTDTQYF
TRBD1	16	TRBV7-9	TRBJ1-5	once	TGTGCCAGCAGCCGGGGGACAGGGGGCAAAAATCAGCCCCAGCATTTT	CASSRGTGGKNQPQHF
TRBD1	15	TRBV5-1	TRBJ2-1	once	TGCGCCAGCAGCACTTACAGGGGACCCTACAATGAGCAGTTCTTC	CASSTYRGPYNEQFF
-	16	TRBV28	TRBJ1-3	-	TGTGCCAGCAGTTTACGCGCCTGGGGCAGTGGAAACACCATATATTTT	CASSLRAWGSGNTIYF
-	13	TRBV10-2	TRBJ1-2	-	TGCGCCAGCAGGGGCACCTCTAACTATGGCTACACCTTC	CASRGTSNYGYTF
-	13	TRBV30	TRBJ1-1	once	TGTGCCTGGAGTTTCCGTTCGAACACTGAAGCTTTCTTT	CAWSFRSNTEAFF
TRBD2	14	TRBV27	TRBJ2-7	-	TGTGCCAGCAGTCCTGGACTAGCGGGATACGAGCAGTACTTC	CASSPGLAGYEQYF
TRBD1	14	TRBV25-1	TRBJ1-2	-	TGTGCCAGCAGGGGACAGGGCGTTTACTATGGCTACACCTTC	CASRGQGVYYGYTF